The 15 T cell receptor beta chains reported below all come from one sample, sequenced in a study of T cell responses to AZD1222 COVID-19 vaccine. Repertoires were generated with immunoSEQ multiplex PCR, while TCRdb's copy carries only in-frame clones and drops some. The data show some 100,000 clones, roughly 92% seen once. Material: peripheral blood, obtained 28 days after the second AZD1222 dose. These receptor sequences come from an adult who received the AZD1222 COVID-19 vaccine.

The chain uses TRBV7-3 and TRBJ1-5; no reliable D call. In germline, CDR1 is SGHTA, CDR2 FQGTGA. The CDR3 is 13 amino acids. The V gene lost 3 bases and the J gene lost 9 bases, with 12 bases spanning the gap. The DNA for the CDR3 is TGTGCCAGCAGCTTGTACACCGGAATGCCCCAGCATTTT. Translation gives CASSLYTGMPQHF.

The J gene is TRBJ1-2, the V gene TRBV6-1; 9 nucleotides match TRBD1. After removal of 1 base from V and 6 bases from J, the junction contained 9 bases not matched to a gene. This CDR3 spans 16 amino acids. Germline V gene data show CDR1 as MNHNS and CDR2 as SASEGT. The CDR3 is CASSEVFQGTGNGYTF. Here the CDR3 DNA reads TGTGCCAGCAGTGAAGTCTTCCAGGGGACAGGGAATGGCTACACCTTC.

The CDR3 DNA reads as TGTGCCAGCAGTTTCGACAGAAACACTGAAGCTTTCTTT. Translating it yields CASSFDRNTEAFF. The chain carries TRBV2 and TRBJ1-1; TRBD1 is a possible D gene (5 bases). V gave up 5 bases and J gave up 2 bases, with 9 bases separating them. Germline values: CDR1 SNHLY, CDR2 FYNNEI. This CDR3 spans 13 amino acids.

This clone has a handful of counts. The V and J genes are TRBV5-1 and TRBJ1-3; the D is unclear. Germline V gives CDR1 SGHRS, CDR2 YFSETQ. The CDR3 length is 13 residues. V dropped 0 bases and J dropped 4 bases, with 5 bases sitting between them. The CDR3 DNA follows: TGCGCCAGCAGCTTGGATCTAGGAAACACCATATATTTT. This translates into CASSLDLGNTIYF.

This rearrangement joins TRBV9 to TRBJ1-5; no firm D call. Germline assignment: CDR1 SGDLS and CDR2 YYNGEE. V was shortened by 3 bases and J by 4 bases, with 14 bases between the two germline ends. The CDR3 covers 15 residues. The CDR3: CASSGPPGENQPQHF. As DNA, the CDR3 is TGTGCCAGCAGCGGGCCTCCGGGAGAAAATCAGCCCCAGCATTTT.

The rearrangement joins TRBV6-1 to TRBJ1-1; weak D call: TRBD1 (6 bases). Germline V gene sequence: CDR1 MNHNS, CDR2 SASEGT. This CDR3 spans 14 amino acids. Trimming took off 3 bases at V and 4 bases at J, with 12 bases between the two ends. This CDR3 is CASSDQGLGTEAFF. The DNA of the CDR3 is TGTGCCAGCAGTGATCAGGGGCTGGGCACTGAAGCTTTCTTT.

CDR3 sequence: CASRKRFEAFF. The CDR3 bases are TGTGCCAGTAGAAAACGGTTTGAAGCTTTCTTT. V is TRBV19 and J is TRBJ1-1, with unresolved D. Per germline, CDR1 LNHDA and CDR2 SQIVND (reference sequence). V dropped 6 bases and J dropped 7 bases, with 9 bases sitting between them. This CDR3 contains 11 residues.

The J gene is TRBJ1-5, the V gene TRBV6-5; TRBD1 is a possible D gene (5 bases). V was trimmed by 8 bases and J by 6 bases, leaving 11 bases between them. CDR3 size: 12 residues. Germline CDR1 and CDR2: MNHEY and SVGAGI. The CDR3 here is CASGGLGQPQHF. The CDR3 DNA reads as TGTGCCAGCGGGGGGTTGGGTCAGCCCCAGCATTTT.

The genes are TRBV2 and TRBJ1-5, with no clear D. CDR3 length equals 12 residues. V was trimmed by 7 bases and J by 6 bases, leaving 10 bases between them. Per the germline V gene, CDR1 is SNHLY and CDR2 is FYNNEI. Here the CDR3 DNA reads TGTGCCAGCAAAGTAGAGAGTCAGCCCCAGCATTTT. This translates into CASKVESQPQHF.

The chain joins TRBV6-6 to TRBJ2-2; possibly TRBD2 for D (8 bases). CDR3 size: 16 residues. Per the germline V gene, CDR1 is MNHNY and CDR2 is SVGAGI (reference sequence). V was clipped by 7 bases and J by 5 bases, with 20 bases between them. The DNA of the CDR3 is TGTGCCAGCACCAATCTAGCGGGCAGGGGGACCGGGGAGCTGTTTTTT. Its protein is CASTNLAGRGTGELFF.

The V and J genes are TRBV7-3 and TRBJ2-2; maybe TRBD1 (5 bases). V gave up 8 bases and J gave up 6 bases, with 10 bases separating them. CDR3 length: 12 amino acids. The germline V gene has CDR1 SGHTA and CDR2 FQGTGA. The CDR3 coding sequence is TGTGCCAGCGGCAGGGCCGCCGGGGAGCTGTTTTTT. Its translation: CASGRAAGELFF.

The V gene is TRBV7-9, the J gene TRBJ1-5, with unresolved D. The CDR3 totals 12 residues. The V end lost 3 bases, the J end lost 11 bases, and 11 bases lay between the germline ends. Germline loops: CDR1 SEHNR, CDR2 FQNEAQ (reference sequence). CDR3 residues: CASSFGGEAQHF. CDR3 DNA: TGTGCCAGCAGCTTCGGCGGCGAGGCCCAGCATTTT.

The CDR3 loop reads CATSFIGGTEAFF. The CDR3, as DNA: TGTGCCACCAGCTTTATTGGTGGCACTGAAGCTTTCTTT. The genes are TRBV15 and TRBJ1-1; D is unresolved. CDR1 LNHNV and CDR2 YYDKDF come from the germline V gene (reference sequence). The CDR3 loop spans 13 amino acids. Trimming stripped 5 bases from V and 4 bases from J, with 11 bases between. Combining the CDR3 with reference TRBV15 and TRBJ1-1 gives the whole variable domain DAMVIQNPRYQVTQFGKPVTLSCSQTLNHNVMYWYQQKSSQAPKLLFHYYDKDFNNEADTPDNFQSRRPNTSFCFLDIRSPGLGDTAMYLCATSFIGGTEAFFGQGTRLTVV.

V and J are TRBV18 and TRBJ1-1; TRBD1 aligns across 9 bases. Germline CDR1 and CDR2: KGHSH and LQKENI. V dropped 6 bases and J dropped 1; count of bases not matched to a gene: 9. This CDR3 region has 16 residues. The CDR3 loop is CASSQRTGAGNTEAFF. DNA for the CDR3: TGTGCCAGCTCGCAGAGGACAGGGGCCGGGAACACTGAAGCTTTCTTT.

CDR3: CASSLKPHRNTGELFF. CDR3 nucleotides: TGTGCCAGCAGCTTGAAGCCCCACAGGAACACCGGGGAGCTGTTTTTT. The chain recombines TRBV5-6 with TRBJ2-2, with D unresolved. The CDR3 totals 16 residues. Trimming shortened V by 1 base and J by 1 base, and 11 bases separated the two germline ends. CDR1 and CDR2 (germline): SGHDT, YYEEEE.